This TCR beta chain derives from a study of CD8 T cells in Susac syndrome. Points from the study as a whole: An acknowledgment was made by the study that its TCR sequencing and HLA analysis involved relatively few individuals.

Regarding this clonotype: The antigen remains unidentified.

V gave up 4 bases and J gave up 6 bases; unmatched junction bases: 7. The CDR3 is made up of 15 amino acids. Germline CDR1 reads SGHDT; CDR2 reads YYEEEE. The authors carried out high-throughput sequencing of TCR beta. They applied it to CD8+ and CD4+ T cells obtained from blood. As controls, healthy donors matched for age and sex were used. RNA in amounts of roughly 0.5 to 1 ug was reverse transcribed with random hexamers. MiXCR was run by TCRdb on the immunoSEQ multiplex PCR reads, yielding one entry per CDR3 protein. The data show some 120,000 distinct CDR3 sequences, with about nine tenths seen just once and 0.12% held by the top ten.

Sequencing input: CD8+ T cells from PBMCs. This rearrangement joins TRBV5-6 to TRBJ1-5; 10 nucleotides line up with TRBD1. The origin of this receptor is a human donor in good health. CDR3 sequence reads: CASSTWTGGSQPQHF. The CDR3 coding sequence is TGTGCCAGCAGCACATGGACAGGGGGGAGTCAGCCCCAGCATTTT.